What follows are 16 T cell receptor beta chains derived from one specimen sequenced in a study of blood T cell repertoires in COVID-19. Clones were read by immunoSEQ multiplex PCR, and TCRdb kept only the in-frame ones, dropping some. Here the sample spans about 230,000 clones, approximately 80% being singletons. The material sequenced was peripheral blood. The receptor set was obtained from a woman in her 40s who had recovered from COVID-19.

V usage is TRBV10-2 and J usage is TRBJ1-5; 9 bases line up with TRBD1. Trimming at V came to 4 bases and at J to 1 base, leaving 8 bases not matched to a gene. This CDR3 spans 17 amino acids. Germline assignment: CDR1 WSHSY and CDR2 SAAADI. The CDR3 reads CASSGSPGQGSNQPQHF. In nucleotides, the CDR3 is TGCGCCAGCAGTGGATCCCCGGGACAGGGCAGCAATCAGCCCCAGCATTTT.

This rearrangement joins TRBV6-5 to TRBJ1-1; D is unclear. CDR3 length equals 13 residues. Germline CDR1 MNHEY, CDR2 SVGAGI. V lost 5 bases to trimming and J lost 3 bases, with 10 bases between them. CDR3 in amino acids: CASSPWGDTEAFF. CDR3 bases: TGTGCCAGCAGTCCGTGGGGAGACACTGAAGCTTTCTTT.

The chain recombines TRBV4-2 with TRBJ2-7, with D possibly matching TRBD1 (6 bases). The CDR3 contains 14 residues. The V end lost 1 base, the J end lost 6 bases, and 13 bases lay between the germline ends. Germline V gene lookup returns CDR1 LGHNA and CDR2 YNFKEQ. The CDR3 region is CASSQGLQGFEQYF. DNA of the CDR3: TGTGCCAGCAGCCAAGGGCTACAGGGTTTCGAGCAGTACTTC.

This sequence joins TRBV5-4 and TRBJ1-6; D unresolved. The length of the CDR3 is 14 residues. The V end was cut by 0 bases, the J end by 7 bases, with 8 bases between. Germline CDR1 and CDR2: SGHNT and YYREEE (reference sequence). In DNA form, the CDR3 reads TGTGCCAGCAGCTTGGACAGCCTCAATTCACCCCTCCACTTT. Translated, it gives CASSLDSLNSPLHF. The full variable domain, completed using reference TRBV5-4 and TRBJ1-6, is ETGVTQSPTHLIKTRGQQVTLRCSSQSGHNTVSWYQQALGQGPQFIFQYYREEENGRGNFPPRFSGLQFPNYSSELNVNALELDDSALYLCASSLDSLNSPLHFGNGTRLTVT.

J is TRBJ1-2 and V is TRBV9; D unresolved. Germline CDR1 is SGDLS and CDR2 is YYNGEE. V lost 0 bases to trimming and J lost 2 bases, with 5 bases between them. The CDR3 consists of 13 residues. As DNA, the CDR3 is TGTGCCAGCAGCGTAGACAGAAACTATGGCTACACCTTC. The encoded protein is CASSVDRNYGYTF.

This chain connects TRBV7-6 to TRBJ2-1; D may be TRBD1 (6 bases). This CDR3 comprises 17 residues. V lost 5 bases, J lost 0 bases, and 17 bases lay in between. Germline V gene data show CDR1 as SGHVS and CDR2 as FNYEAQ. CDR3 nucleotide sequence: TGTGCCAGCAGCCGCGGACAGTCTCAAAACTCCTACAATGAGCAGTTCTTC. This gives the protein CASSRGQSQNSYNEQFF. Supplemented by reference TRBV7-6 and TRBJ2-1, the full variable domain reads GAGVSQSPRYKVTKRGQDVALRCDPISGHVSLYWYRQALGQGPEFLTYFNYEAQQDKSGLPNDRFSAERPEGSISTLTIQRTEQRDSAMYRCASSRGQSQNSYNEQFFGPGTRLTVL.

The chain uses TRBV12-5 and TRBJ1-5, with D unclear. With 0 bases removed from V and 9 bases from J, the gap between germline ends came to 9 bases. This CDR3 region has 13 residues. CDR1 is LGHNT and CDR2 is FRNRAP in the germline V gene. The CDR3 reads CASGLVLSGPQHF. The DNA of the CDR3 is TGTGCTAGTGGTTTGGTACTGAGTGGGCCCCAGCATTTT. The whole variable domain, filled in from reference TRBV12-5 and TRBJ1-5, reads DARVTQTPRHKVTEMGQEVTMRCQPILGHNTVFWYRQTMMQGLELLAYFRNRAPLDDSGMPKDRFSAEMPDATLATLKIQPSEPRDSAVYFCASGLVLSGPQHFGDGTRLSIL.

The chain recombines TRBV7-8 with TRBJ1-4, with D possibly being TRBD1 (6 bases). The CDR3 extends over 16 amino acids. V lost 4 bases and J 4 bases, leaving 16 bases between the germline ends. Germline CDR1 SGHVS, CDR2 FQNEAQ. For the CDR3, the DNA is TGTGCCAGCAGCTCGCAGGCACAGGGACATAATGAAAAACTGTTTTTT. It translates to CASSSQAQGHNEKLFF.

This clone has just one count. The rearrangement uses TRBV29-1 and TRBJ2-5, with D uncertain. V lost 4 bases and J lost 5, with 14 bases in between. From germline, CDR1 is SQVTM and CDR2 ANQGSEA. The CDR3 spans 13 residues. The CDR3 nucleotides are TGCAGCGTTGTATGGGCCGTTGGGGAGACCCAGTACTTC. Amino acids: CSVVWAVGETQYF.

The chain combines TRBV4-3 with TRBJ1-6; D gene unclear. Germline CDR1 LGHNA, CDR2 YSLEER. This CDR3 region has 13 residues. Trimming pared 0 bases from V and 10 bases from J, leaving 7 bases between. CDR3 region: CASSQERVSPLHF. The DNA for the CDR3 is TGCGCCAGCAGCCAAGAGAGGGTCTCACCCCTCCACTTT.

The chain couples TRBV5-1 to TRBJ1-2; 10 nucleotides agree with TRBD1. Germline values: CDR1 SGHRS, CDR2 YFSETQ. V lost 0 bases to trimming and J lost 4 bases; unmatched junction nucleotides: 0. This CDR3 comprises 14 residues. The DNA of the CDR3 is TGCGCCAGCAGCTTGGGACAGGGGGCCTATGGCTACACCTTC. It is translated as CASSLGQGAYGYTF.

CDR3 nucleotides: TGTGCCAGCAGCTTAGTTAAGGCGAGGCGAGAGACCCAGTACTTC. The encoded protein is CASSLVKARRETQYF. The chain links TRBV7-2 to TRBJ2-5; D gene uncertain. CDR3 length: 15 amino acids. Trimming took off 1 base at V and 4 bases at J, with 13 bases between the two ends. Germline loops: CDR1 SGHTA, CDR2 FQGNSA.

CDR3 bases: TGTGCCAGCAGCCCGGGACAGCAAGAGACCCAGTACTTC. Protein sequence: CASSPGQQETQYF. V is TRBV7-9 and J is TRBJ2-5, with 7 bases aligning to TRBD1. Germline V CDR1 and CDR2: SEHNR, FQNEAQ (reference sequence). J was trimmed by 2 bases and V by 5 bases; bases with no gene match: 2. The CDR3 contains 13 residues.

This clone has only a few counts. The genes are TRBV27 and TRBJ2-3; D might be TRBD1 (5 bases). Germline V gene sequence: CDR1 MNHEY, CDR2 SMNVEV (reference sequence). The germline V and J ends were trimmed by 6 bases and 6 bases, with 13 bases remaining between them. CDR3 length: 13 amino acids. CDR3 DNA sequence: TGTGCCAGCAGCCATGACAGTCTGGATACGCAGTATTTT. This translates into CASSHDSLDTQYF.

This chain connects TRBV28 to TRBJ2-2; TRBD2 is a possible D gene (6 bases). Germline V gene data show CDR1 as MDHEN and CDR2 as SYDVKM. V was shortened by 1 base and J by 6 bases, with 15 bases between the two germline ends. The length of the CDR3 is 16 residues. The CDR3 here is CASSLFVGGIAGELFF. CDR3 coding DNA: TGTGCCAGCAGTTTATTCGTTGGAGGGATAGCCGGGGAGCTGTTTTTT.

V gene TRBV29-1 combines with J gene TRBJ2-1, with 7 bases matching TRBD2. CDR3 length: 15 amino acids. The ends lost 4 bases at V and 5 bases at J; junction bases unmatched: 11. The germline CDR1 and CDR2 sequences are SQVTM and ANQGSEA. DNA for the CDR3: TGCAGCGTTGCTCTAGGGGCTCGGGGGGACAATGAGCAGTTCTTC. Translation gives CSVALGARGDNEQFF.